This T cell receptor beta chain was observed in a study of identical twins. Study-wide findings and caveats: While abundant cord blood beta clonotypes carried fewer insertions, memory repertoires showed no such pattern. Out-of-frame alpha sequences that twins shared showed excess low generation probability.

Unique molecular identifiers were present on the cDNA, and a universal primer site came from template switching. TCRdb processed the 5' RACE reads anew with MiXCR; each CDR3 protein has one entry. The top ten clones hold 0.98% of a sample with 700,000 or so distinct CDR3 sequences, 8.6% of them seen once. The trim removed 0 bases at V and 0 bases at J, leaving 14 bases unmatched. CDR3 length equals 18 residues. Germline V gene sequence: CDR1 DFQATT, CDR2 SNEGSKA (reference sequence). Note on this clonotype: Its antigen is not known.

The sample also formed part of further work on yellow fever vaccine responses in identical twins.

The sample consisted of PBMCs. The clonotype was recovered from a woman under 30 in good health. This sequence joins TRBV20-1 and TRBJ2-7, with 7 bases aligning to TRBD2. CDR3 nucleotide sequence: TGCAGTGCTAGAGATTCGATACCCCCAGCGGGGTACTCCTACGAGCAGTACTTC. Protein: CSARDSIPPAGYSYEQYF.